The clone carrying this TCR beta chain has a handful of counts. The sample belongs to a study of molecular identifiers for immune sequencing clone quantification. About the study: In replicates, RNA from around 20,000 or 100,000 naive CD8 cells was divided five ways and four parts were sequenced.

Germline CDR1 is SGHVS and CDR2 is FNYEAQ. This CDR3 is built from 16 residues. The germline V and J ends were trimmed by 2 bases and 2 bases, with 13 bases remaining between them. Between 20,000 and 1,000,000 sorted cells, with 10%, 30% or 50% RNA, yielded naive CD8 libraries. As CD8+CD4-CCR7+CD45RA+ cells, naive CD8 T cells were sorted. Previously described methods with listed TCR primers produced the bulk TCR libraries. TCRdb passed the PCR reads through MiXCR, listing each CDR3 protein once. Of 35,000 or so distinct CDR3 sequences listed, about 19% were seen once; the top ten hold more than 0.9%. The chain couples TRBV7-6 to TRBJ2-1, with D possibly matching TRBD2 (5 bases). Sequenced material: naive CD8+ T cells from blood, with Jurkat cell RNA spiked in. Subset indicated: FACS-sorted CD8+CD4-CCR7+CD45RA+ naive T cells. This receptor was taken from a human donor in good health. Some libraries in this study had Jurkat cell RNA spiked in. This CDR3 is CASSLSEGSTYNEQFF. In nucleotides, the CDR3 is TGTGCCAGCAGCTTAAGTGAGGGAAGCACCTACAATGAGCAGTTCTTC.